This T cell receptor (beta chain) originates from a study of T cell responses to AZD1222 COVID-19 vaccine (dated by TCRdb to the early 2020s). Regarding the study in general: AZD1222 recipients given second doses at about 4 weeks or at about 12 weeks were pooled, since spike-specific TCR depth and breadth were not found to differ between the two schedules. Trial participants were enrolled by age into subgroups of 18-55, 56-69 and 70-plus years, and around 140, 26 and 57 TCR-sequenced participants, respectively, were included in these subgroups. TCR sequencing was performed for more than 230 trial participants, of whom approximately 200 were given two doses of AZD1222 and some 26 were given two doses of MenACWY control vaccine. Study-level results and caveats: Participants were mostly white British, with more females than males. The authors suggested clonal diversity may have been underestimated. Nearly half of unique spike-specific TCRs reportedly recognized epitopes outside regions mutated in the B.1.351 and B.1.1.7 variants. No day 14 peak-response samples were available, so repertoires were characterized only after the peak T cell response. In the small 56-69-year group, the increase in depth fell short of significance, most likely because of low power. CD4 TCRs associated with the vaccine covered the entire spike protein, and the dominant responses were in regions 160-218 and 743-854. After two AZD1222 doses, spike-specific TCR breadth and depth were significantly higher than at day 0 and than in MenACWY recipients. Conclusions about previously exposed vaccinees are limited, since just 6 or 7 AZD1222 recipients were seropositive for SARS-CoV-2 at baseline.

The CDR3 regions of human TCRbeta chains were subjected to immunosequencing. The study's processing was this. TCRs in the repertoires were matched against a reference library of SARS-CoV-2-specific TCRs that had been generated with the MIRA antigen-specificity platform. Breadth was defined as the fraction of unique TCRs that were SARS-CoV-2-associated, and depth was defined as the fraction of total T cells that were SARS-CoV-2-associated. Using the MIRA data, each spike-specific TCR was assigned both to the spike region to which the TCR was reactive and to a CD4 or CD8 class. Log10-transformed breadth and depth values were compared by one-way ANOVA with Sidak's multiple comparisons tests. TCRdb re-hosts the immuneACCESS table, in-frame sequences only. Its copies lack some clones; in the studies checked, an unresolved V gene accounts for under half of them, and the cause for the rest is not known. V, J and clone size are those of that table, while D and trimming were read from the DNA. The sample table records approximately 180,000 clones; roughly 87% of these occur just once. Around 3% of the sample goes to the ten largest clones.

In the case of this clone: Its binding antigen is unknown. No base-level quality is on record; no much larger clone is a single base apart.

The time point label of this sample denotes: baseline before first vaccination. The vaccinee samples were drawn from two UK trials, COV001 and COV002, one of which was a single-blind randomized controlled phase 2/3 trial testing AZD1222 (ChAdOx1 nCoV-19) in healthy adults. For TCRbeta chain sequencing, PBMC samples were collected from trial participants at day 0 and at day 28 after the second dose. From its cysteine to its phenylalanine, the CDR3 spans 14 amino acids. Only CDR3 DNA is held: 42 bases, read in frame from base 1. CDR1 and CDR2 were assigned from the germline V gene as MNHEY and SVGEGT. V and J are truncated by 2 bases and 4 bases respectively, leaving an intervening sequence of 11 bases.

The rearrangement combines TRBV6-2 or TRBV6-3 with TRBJ1-1; the D gene is unclear. This specimen consisted of peripheral blood, obtained on day 0 of AZD1222 vaccination. The source is an adult in good health. The CDR3 amino acid sequence is: CASSYVTLSTEAFF. The DNA sequence reads TGTGCCAGCAGTTACGTCACACTCTCCACTGAAGCTTTCTTT.